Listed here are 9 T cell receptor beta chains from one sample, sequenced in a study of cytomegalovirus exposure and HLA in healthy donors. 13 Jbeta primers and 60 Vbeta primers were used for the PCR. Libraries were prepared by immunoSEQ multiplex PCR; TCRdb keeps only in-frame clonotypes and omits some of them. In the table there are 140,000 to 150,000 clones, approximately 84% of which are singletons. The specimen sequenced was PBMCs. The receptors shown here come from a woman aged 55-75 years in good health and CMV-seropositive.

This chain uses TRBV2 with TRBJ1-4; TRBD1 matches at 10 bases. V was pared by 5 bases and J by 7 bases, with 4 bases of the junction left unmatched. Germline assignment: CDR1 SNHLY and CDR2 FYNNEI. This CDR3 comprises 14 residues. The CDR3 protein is CASSRTGGGEKLFF. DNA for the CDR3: TGTGCCAGCAGTCGGACAGGGGGGGGTGAAAAACTGTTTTTT.

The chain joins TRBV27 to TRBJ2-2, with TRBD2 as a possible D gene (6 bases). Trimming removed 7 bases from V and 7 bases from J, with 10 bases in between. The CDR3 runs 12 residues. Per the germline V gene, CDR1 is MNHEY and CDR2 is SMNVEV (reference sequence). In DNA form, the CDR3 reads TGTGCCAGCACCCCGGGGGTCGGGGAGCTGTTTTTT. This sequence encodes CASTPGVGELFF.

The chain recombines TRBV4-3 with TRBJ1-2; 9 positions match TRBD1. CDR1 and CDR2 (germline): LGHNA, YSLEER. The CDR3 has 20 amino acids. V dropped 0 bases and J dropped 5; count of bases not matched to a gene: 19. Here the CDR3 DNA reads TGCGCCAGCAGCCAAGATCTTGTGGGGGGACAGGGTAGTGGCGGGTATGGCTACACCTTC. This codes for CASSQDLVGGQGSGGYGYTF.

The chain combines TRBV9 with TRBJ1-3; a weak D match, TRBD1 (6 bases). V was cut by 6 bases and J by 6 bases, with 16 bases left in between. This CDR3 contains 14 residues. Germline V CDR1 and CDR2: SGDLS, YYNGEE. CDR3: CASKLDSSENTIYF. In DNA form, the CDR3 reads TGTGCCAGCAAACTGGACAGCTCCGAAAACACCATATATTTT.

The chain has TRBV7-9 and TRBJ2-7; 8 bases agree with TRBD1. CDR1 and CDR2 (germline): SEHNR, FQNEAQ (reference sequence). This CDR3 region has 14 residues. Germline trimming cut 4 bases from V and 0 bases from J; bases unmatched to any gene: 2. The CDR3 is CASSYGQGSYEQYF. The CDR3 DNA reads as TGTGCCAGCAGCTACGGACAGGGCTCCTACGAGCAGTACTTC.

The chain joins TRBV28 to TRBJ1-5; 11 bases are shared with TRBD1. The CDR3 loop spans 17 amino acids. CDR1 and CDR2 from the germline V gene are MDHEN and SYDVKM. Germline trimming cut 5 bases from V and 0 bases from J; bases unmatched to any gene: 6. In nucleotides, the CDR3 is TGTGCCAGCAGTCCAAGGACAGGGGGCGTTAGCAATCAGCCCCAGCATTTT. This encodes CASSPRTGGVSNQPQHF.

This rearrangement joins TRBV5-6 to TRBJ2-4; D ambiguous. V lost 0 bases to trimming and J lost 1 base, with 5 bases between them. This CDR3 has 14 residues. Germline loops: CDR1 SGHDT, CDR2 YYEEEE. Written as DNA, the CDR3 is TGTGCCAGCAGCTTGGACTTGGCCAAAAACATTCAGTACTTC. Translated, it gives CASSLDLAKNIQYF.

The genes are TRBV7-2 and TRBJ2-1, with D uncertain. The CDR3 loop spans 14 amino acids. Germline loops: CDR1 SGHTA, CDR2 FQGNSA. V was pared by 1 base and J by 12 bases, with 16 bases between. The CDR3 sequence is CASSLVRLPEGQFF. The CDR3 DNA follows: TGTGCCAGCAGCTTAGTCAGACTCCCGGAAGGGCAGTTCTTC.

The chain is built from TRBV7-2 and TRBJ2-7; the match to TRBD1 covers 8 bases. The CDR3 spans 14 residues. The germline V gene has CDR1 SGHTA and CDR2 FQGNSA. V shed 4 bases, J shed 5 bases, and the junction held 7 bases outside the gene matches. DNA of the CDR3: TGTGCCAGCAGCTCCGGACAGGGTAACGACGAGCAGTACTTC. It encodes CASSSGQGNDEQYF. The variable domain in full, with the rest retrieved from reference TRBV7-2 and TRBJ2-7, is GAGVSQSPSNKVTEKGKDVELRCDPISGHTALYWYRQSLGQGLEFLIYFQGNSAPDKSGLPSDRFSAERTGGSVSTLTIQRTQQEDSAVYLCASSSGQGNDEQYFGPGTRLTVT.